Below, 21 T cell receptor beta chains from the same sample are listed, as sequenced in a study of siplizumab effects on memory and regulatory T cells. Here immunoSEQ multiplex PCR was the method, and the copy in TCRdb shows in-frame clones only, minus some. The data contain approximately 60,000 clones, 70% to 85% of them seen just once; the ten biggest clones take up about 0.42%. The specimen was memory CD4+ T cells sorted from blood. The receptors were sampled from a human donor in good health.

CDR3 sequence: CASREDSETGELFF. The CDR3 DNA is TGTGCCAGCAGAGAGGACAGCGAAACCGGGGAGCTGTTTTTT. The chain has TRBV9 and TRBJ2-2, with D perhaps matching TRBD1 (6 bases). The CDR3 has 14 residues. Germline V lookup: CDR1 SGDLS, CDR2 YYNGEE. Trimming stripped 5 bases from V and 5 bases from J, with 13 bases between.

This clone came up a few times. The CDR3 region is CARSRLAGQETQYF. The CDR3 DNA sequence: TGTGCCAGAAGCCGGTTAGCGGGGCAAGAGACCCAGTACTTC. This chain joins TRBV5-3 and TRBJ2-5; 8 bases are shared with TRBD2. TRBV5-3 is sorted into the ORF group, with uncertain function. The CDR3 is 14 residues long. J was trimmed by 2 bases and V by 4 bases; bases with no gene match: 4.

V and J are TRBV6-5 and TRBJ1-2; 7 bases are a match to TRBD1. Trimming cost V 2 bases and J 2 bases; bases outside gene matches: 2. CDR3 length equals 14 residues. Germline CDR1 reads MNHEY; CDR2 reads SVGAGI. The CDR3 is CASSYGGQNYGYTF. CDR3 coding DNA: TGTGCCAGCAGTTACGGGGGACAGAACTATGGCTACACCTTC.

CDR3 nucleotides: TGTGCCAGCAGCCTGGGACAGCCCACAGATACGCAGTATTTT. Translated: CASSLGQPTDTQYF. The chain has TRBV7-3 and TRBJ2-3; 7 bases fit TRBD1. The germline CDR1 and CDR2 sequences are SGHTA and FQGTGA. V lost 5 bases and J lost 2; bases outside the gene matches: 4. The CDR3 is 14 amino acids.

The CDR3 here is CASNRLALGDEQFF. The CDR3 DNA reads as TGTGCCAGCAACCGGCTAGCCCTTGGGGATGAGCAGTTCTTC. The chain uses TRBV9 and TRBJ2-1; maybe TRBD2 (5 bases). The CDR3 is 14 residues long. Germline CDR1 SGDLS, CDR2 YYNGEE. Trimming stripped 6 bases from V and 8 bases from J, with 18 bases between.

The chain recombines TRBV6-5 with TRBJ1-2; D gene unclear. CDR3 length: 12 amino acids. Germline values: CDR1 MNHEY, CDR2 SVGAGI. Between the trimmed V and J ends, which lost 5 bases and 8 bases, there was a span of 12 bases. The CDR3 bases are TGTGCCAGCAGTGAATTACGGATCGGCTACACCTTC. This translates into CASSELRIGYTF.

The V gene is TRBV7-3, the J gene TRBJ1-5; D gene unclear. From germline, CDR1 is SGHTA and CDR2 FQGTGA. The CDR3 loop spans 12 amino acids. Trimming stripped 10 bases from V and 2 bases from J, with 9 bases between. The CDR3 spells CATTGGNQPQHF. CDR3 DNA: TGTGCCACTACTGGGGGCAATCAGCCCCAGCATTTT.

The V gene is TRBV5-1, the J gene TRBJ2-7, with 8 bases identical to TRBD2. CDR3 length equals 13 residues. The junction had 8 bases not matched to a gene; V was cut back by 7 bases and J by 5 bases. Germline lookup yields CDR1 SGHRS and CDR2 YFSETQ. The CDR3 DNA is TGCGCCAGCGGGACTAGAGCTCAGAACGAGCAGTACTTC. Translated: CASGTRAQNEQYF. Full variable domain (remainder filled in from reference TRBV5-1 and TRBJ2-7): KAGVTQTPRYLIKTRGQQVTLSCSPISGHRSVSWYQQTPGQGLQFLFEYFSETQRNKGNFPGRFSGRQFSNSRSEMNVSTLELGDSALYLCASGTRAQNEQYFGPGTRLTVT.

The chain couples TRBV5-1 to TRBJ1-2; D is perhaps TRBD1 (5 bases). This CDR3 spans 12 amino acids. CDR1 is SGHRS, CDR2 YFSETQ, per germline. Trimming left V 4 bases short and J 8 bases short, with 12 bases between. For the CDR3, the DNA is TGCGCCAGCAGCCCCCAAGGGGCAGGCTACACCTTC. It yields the protein CASSPQGAGYTF.

This clone was recorded a few times. The CDR3 DNA reads TGCGCCAGCAGCTTTGGGGAGGGGCAAGCTTTCTTT. Amino acid sequence: CASSFGEGQAFF. The genes are TRBV5-1 and TRBJ1-1; perhaps TRBD1 as D (5 bases). V lost 2 bases and J lost 9, with 11 bases in between. Germline lookup yields CDR1 SGHRS and CDR2 YFSETQ. CDR3 length: 12 amino acids.

CDR3 protein: CAWVITGTGVGYTF. The CDR3, as DNA: TGTGCCTGGGTGATTACCGGGACAGGGGTCGGCTACACCTTC. The chain joins TRBV30 to TRBJ1-2; 10 bases fit TRBD1. V shed 5 bases, J shed 8 bases, and the junction held 11 bases outside the gene matches. Looked up from germline, CDR1 is GTSNPN and CDR2 is SVGIG (reference sequence). This CDR3 has 14 residues.

V and J are TRBV6-6 and TRBJ2-3; D is possibly TRBD1 (6 bases). Between the trimmed V and J ends, which lost 8 bases and 3 bases, there was a span of 15 bases. From germline, CDR1 is MNHNY and CDR2 SVGAGI (reference sequence). The CDR3 contains 14 residues. The CDR3 reads CASSGTSRTDTQYF. CDR3 nucleotides: TGTGCCAGCTCCGGGACATCTAGGACAGATACGCAGTATTTT.

There are a few counts of this clone. DNA for the CDR3: TGTGCCAGTAGTATGGCGGCAGTCTGGGGTAATTCACCCCTCCACTTT. This translates into CASSMAAVWGNSPLHF. The V call is TRBV19, the J call TRBJ1-6; D is unresolved. Trimming stripped 3 bases from V and 6 bases from J, with 15 bases between. This CDR3 is 16 amino acids long. CDR1 and CDR2 from the germline V gene are LNHDA and SQIVND (reference sequence). The whole variable domain, remainder taken from reference TRBV19 and TRBJ1-6, is DGGITQSPKYLFRKEGQNVTLSCEQNLNHDAMYWYRQDPGQGLRLIYYSQIVNDFQKGDIAEGYSVSREKKESFPLTVTSAQKNPTAFYLCASSMAAVWGNSPLHFGNGTRLTVT.

This chain joins TRBV7-2 and TRBJ1-2; D remains ambiguous. Between the trimmed V and J ends, which lost 5 bases and 10 bases, there was a span of 14 bases. The CDR3 contains 12 residues. Germline CDR1 reads SGHTA; CDR2 reads FQGNSA. CDR3 bases: TGTGCCAGCAGCCGTGCTCAGGAAACCTACACCTTC. Encoded protein: CASSRAQETYTF.

The chain combines TRBV7-2 with TRBJ2-1; no clear D. This CDR3 comprises 14 residues. The V end lost 2 bases, the J end lost 7 bases, and 12 bases lay between the germline ends. Germline V CDR1 and CDR2: SGHTA, FQGNSA. The CDR3 DNA reads TGTGCCAGCAGCTTATCAGGAGCCCCTAATGAGCAGTTCTTC. This translates into CASSLSGAPNEQFF.

The chain combines TRBV2 with TRBJ1-5; D is uncertain. The CDR3 is made up of 15 amino acids. V was pared by 1 base and J by 0 bases, with 7 bases between. CDR1 and CDR2 (germline): SNHLY, FYNNEI. CDR3 loop: CASSEGEPSNQPQHF. CDR3 sequence (DNA): TGTGCCAGCAGTGAAGGGGAACCTAGCAATCAGCCCCAGCATTTT.

This clone has only a few counts. V gene TRBV7-9 combines with J gene TRBJ2-5, with unresolved D. Per germline, CDR1 SEHNR and CDR2 FQNEAQ (reference sequence). CDR3 length equals 13 residues. V was clipped by 5 bases and J by 6 bases, with 13 bases between them. The CDR3 region is CASSPPDRQTQYF. In DNA form, the CDR3 reads TGTGCCAGCAGCCCCCCGGATAGGCAGACCCAGTACTTC.

The chain uses TRBV28 and TRBJ1-2; no reliable D call. This CDR3 is built from 14 residues. Looked up from germline, CDR1 is MDHEN and CDR2 is SYDVKM. V was trimmed by 6 bases and J by 1 base, leaving 12 bases between them. DNA of the CDR3: TGTGCCAGCAGCCCCGGCTGGATTAACTATGGCTACACCTTC. It codes for CASSPGWINYGYTF.

This chain connects TRBV28 to TRBJ2-5; the match to TRBD1 covers 8 bases. Germline V gene lookup returns CDR1 MDHEN and CDR2 SYDVKM. The CDR3 is 15 residues long. V lost 7 bases, J lost 1 base, and 8 bases stayed unmatched. CDR3 in amino acids: CASNEDRASQETQYF. The CDR3 DNA sequence: TGTGCCAGCAACGAGGACAGGGCGAGCCAAGAGACCCAGTACTTC.

This clone has only a few counts. This chain uses TRBV28 with TRBJ2-2; 8 bases match TRBD2. V lost 2 bases and J lost 3; bases outside the gene matches: 5. Germline V gene data show CDR1 as MDHEN and CDR2 as SYDVKM. The CDR3 is made up of 16 amino acids. CDR3 DNA: TGTGCCAGCAGTTTAATGGCACTAGCGGACACCGGGGAGCTGTTTTTT. This sequence encodes CASSLMALADTGELFF.

This clone was detected once. The chain joins TRBV6-6 to TRBJ1-6; D perhaps matches TRBD1 (6 bases). Germline values: CDR1 MNHNY, CDR2 SVGAGI (reference sequence). Between the trimmed V and J ends, which lost 6 bases and 9 bases, there was a span of 12 bases. This CDR3 contains 13 residues. CDR3 DNA sequence: TGTGCCAGCAGAGGGGGGGGCGGTTCACCCCTCCACTTT. This codes for CASRGGGGSPLHF.